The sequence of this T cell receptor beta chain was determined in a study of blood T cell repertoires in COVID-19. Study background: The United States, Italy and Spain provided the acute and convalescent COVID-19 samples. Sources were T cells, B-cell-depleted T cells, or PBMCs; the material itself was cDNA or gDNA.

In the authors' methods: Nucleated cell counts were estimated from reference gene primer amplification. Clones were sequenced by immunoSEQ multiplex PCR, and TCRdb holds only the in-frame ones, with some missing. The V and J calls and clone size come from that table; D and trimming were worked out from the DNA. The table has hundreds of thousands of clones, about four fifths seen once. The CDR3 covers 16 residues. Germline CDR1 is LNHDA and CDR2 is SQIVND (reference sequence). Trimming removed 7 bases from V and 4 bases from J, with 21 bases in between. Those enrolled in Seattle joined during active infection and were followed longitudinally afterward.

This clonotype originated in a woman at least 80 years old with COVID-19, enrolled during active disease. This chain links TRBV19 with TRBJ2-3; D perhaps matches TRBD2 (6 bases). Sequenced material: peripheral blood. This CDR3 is CASNRLRDGGADTQYF. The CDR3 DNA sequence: TGTGCCAGTAATCGCCTCAGGGACGGGGGTGCAGATACGCAGTATTTT.